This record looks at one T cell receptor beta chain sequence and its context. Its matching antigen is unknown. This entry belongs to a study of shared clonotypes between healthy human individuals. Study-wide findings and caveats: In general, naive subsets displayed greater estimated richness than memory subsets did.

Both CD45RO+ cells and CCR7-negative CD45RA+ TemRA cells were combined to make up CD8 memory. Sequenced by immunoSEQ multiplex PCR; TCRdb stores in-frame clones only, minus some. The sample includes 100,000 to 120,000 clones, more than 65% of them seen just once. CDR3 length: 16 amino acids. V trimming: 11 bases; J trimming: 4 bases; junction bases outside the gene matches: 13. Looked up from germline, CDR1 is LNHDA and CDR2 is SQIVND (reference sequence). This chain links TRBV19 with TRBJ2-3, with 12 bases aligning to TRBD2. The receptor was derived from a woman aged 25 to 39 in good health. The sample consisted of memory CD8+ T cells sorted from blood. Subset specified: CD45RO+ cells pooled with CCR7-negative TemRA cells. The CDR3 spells CASRGLAGGPADTQYF. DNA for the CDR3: TGTGCCTCCAGGGGGCTAGCGGGAGGGCCAGCAGATACGCAGTATTTT.